A selection of T cell receptor beta chains follows, all from one sample in a study of T cell responses to AZD1222 COVID-19 vaccine. The assay was immunoSEQ multiplex PCR, and TCRdb's table has in-frame clones only and misses some. The sample holds some 92,000 clones, approximately 90% seen once. Sequencing used peripheral blood, obtained on day 0 of AZD1222 vaccination. The source of these receptors is an adult in good health. The CDR3 runs from the conserved cysteine through the conserved F or W. The D gene is left open where the match is weak. Clone size is stated in some rows and not others, as once, few, many or a class when expanded.

j_call clone_size v_call d_call cdr3_length cdr3_aa cdr3_nt
TRBJ2-2 . TRBV2 . 14 CASSEAGDTGELFF TGTGCCAGCAGTGAAGCGGGAGACACCGGGGAGCTGTTTTTT
TRBJ1-2 . TRBV30 TRBD1 12 CAWGRTGYGYTF TGTGCCTGGGGTAGGACAGGGTATGGCTACACCTTC
TRBJ2-3 . TRBV7-3 TRBD2 17 CASSLNPGGRGADTQYF TGTGCCAGCAGCTTAAATCCTGGCGGGAGAGGCGCAGATACGCAGTATTTT
TRBJ2-3 . TRBV5-1 . 14 CASSLETGRDTQYF TGCGCCAGCAGCTTGGAGACAGGCCGAGATACGCAGTATTTT
TRBJ2-1 . TRBV9 TRBD2 15 CASSVSGSSYNEQFF TGTGCCAGCAGCGTAAGCGGGAGCTCCTACAATGAGCAGTTCTTC
TRBJ2-1 . TRBV5-5 TRBD2 16 CASSVWPGLAGDEQFF TGTGCCAGCAGCGTTTGGCCGGGACTAGCGGGTGATGAGCAGTTCTTC
TRBJ2-5 few TRBV7-8 . 12 CASSLKQQTQYF TGTGCCAGCAGCTTAAAGCAACAGACCCAGTACTTC
TRBJ1-2 . TRBV6-1 . 18 CASSEARAHTLANYGYTF TGTGCCAGCAGTGAAGCGCGGGCACACACGTTAGCTAACTATGGCTACACCTTC
TRBJ2-5 . TRBV6-2/TRBV6-3 . 14 CASSHPGFQETQYF TGTGCCAGCAGTCACCCGGGATTCCAAGAGACCCAGTACTTC
TRBJ1-2 . TRBV27 TRBD1 14 CASGRGGTGNGYTF TGTGCCAGCGGCCGGGGAGGGACAGGGAATGGCTACACCTTC
TRBJ2-7 . TRBV11-2 . 16 CASSLGYDGSSYEQYF TGTGCCAGCAGCTTAGGGTACGACGGGAGCTCCTACGAGCAGTACTTC